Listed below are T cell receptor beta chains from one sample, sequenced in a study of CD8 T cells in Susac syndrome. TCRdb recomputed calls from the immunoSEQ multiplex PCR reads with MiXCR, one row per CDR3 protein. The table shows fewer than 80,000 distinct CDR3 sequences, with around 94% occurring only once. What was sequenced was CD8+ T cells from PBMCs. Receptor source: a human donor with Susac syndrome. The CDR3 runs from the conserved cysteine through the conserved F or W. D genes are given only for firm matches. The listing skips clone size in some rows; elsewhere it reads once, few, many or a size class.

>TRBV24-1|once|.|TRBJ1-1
CATSGNSDLIRGRTEAFF
TGTGCCACCAGTGGGAACTCTGACTTGATCAGGGGCAGGACTGAAGCTTTCTTT
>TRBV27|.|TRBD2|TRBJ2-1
CASSSGLAAYNEQFF
TGTGCCAGCAGTTCGGGACTAGCGGCCTACAATGAGCAGTTCTTC
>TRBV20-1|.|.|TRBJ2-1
CSARRGLNNEQFF
TGCAGTGCTAGAAGGGGACTCAACAATGAGCAGTTCTTC
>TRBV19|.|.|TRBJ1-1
CASSTSTEAFF
TGTGCCAGTAGTACTTCTACTGAAGCTTTCTTT
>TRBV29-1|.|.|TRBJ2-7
CSVERAGSYEQYF
TGCAGCGTTGAACGGGCAGGGTCCTACGAGCAGTACTTC
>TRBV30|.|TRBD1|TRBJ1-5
CAWRDRGSQPQHF
TGTGCCTGGAGAGACAGGGGTAGTCAGCCCCAGCATTTT
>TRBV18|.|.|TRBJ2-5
CASSPDSQETQYF
TGTGCCAGCTCACCCGACAGCCAAGAGACCCAGTACTTC
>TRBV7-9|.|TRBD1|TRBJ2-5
CASSDPDRGGETQYF
TGTGCCAGCAGCGACCCGGACAGGGGGGGAGAGACCCAGTACTTC
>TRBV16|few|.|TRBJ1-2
CASSQSAQNYGYTF
TGTGCCAGCAGCCAATCTGCACAGAACTATGGCTACACCTTC
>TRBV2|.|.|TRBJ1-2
CATLDYGYTF
TGTGCCACCCTGGACTATGGCTACACCTTC